The rows below give T cell receptor beta chains drawn from one sample of a study of Ad26.COV2.S vaccination and SARS-CoV-2 variants. Assay used: immunoSEQ multiplex PCR; TCRdb lists only in-frame clones, some missing. The sample includes about 250,000 clones, over 75% seen only once; the top ten take 2.5% to 3.5%. The sequences come from peripheral blood, collected in a trial of Ad26.COV2.S vaccine versus placebo. All receptors come from a person aged 18-65 years who received the Ad26.COV2.S COVID-19 vaccine or a placebo. Each CDR3 is given with its conserved first and last residue. The order of the fields is CDR3 protein, V gene, J gene.

cdr3_aa: CATSDPRYNEQFF
v_call: TRBV24-1
j_call: TRBJ2-1

cdr3_aa: CASSLTYGGLIEQYF
v_call: TRBV4-1
j_call: TRBJ2-7

cdr3_aa: CASSELAGSTQYF
v_call: TRBV2
j_call: TRBJ2-5

cdr3_aa: CASSSYRFDYGYTF
v_call: TRBV27
j_call: TRBJ1-2

cdr3_aa: CASLDPGTKSHEQYF
v_call: TRBV6-5
j_call: TRBJ2-7

cdr3_aa: CSVVFGFRRQAFF
v_call: TRBV29-1
j_call: TRBJ1-1

cdr3_aa: CASSERGTDSYEQYF
v_call: TRBV2
j_call: TRBJ2-7

cdr3_aa: CASSLVASYNSPLHF
v_call: TRBV7-9
j_call: TRBJ1-6

cdr3_aa: CASSPPTSGVYEQYF
v_call: TRBV5-1
j_call: TRBJ2-7

cdr3_aa: CASSPTTGAGHTGELFF
v_call: TRBV7-2
j_call: TRBJ2-2

cdr3_aa: CASSSGNSYEQYF
v_call: TRBV5-4
j_call: TRBJ2-7

cdr3_aa: CTSSLRGTAKNTEAFF
v_call: TRBV1
j_call: TRBJ1-1

cdr3_aa: CASSPPDAGEGEQYF
v_call: TRBV7-9
j_call: TRBJ2-7

cdr3_aa: CSVDAGRQYF
v_call: TRBV29-1
j_call: TRBJ2-7

cdr3_aa: CASIRQGAYNEQFF
v_call: TRBV7-9
j_call: TRBJ2-1

cdr3_aa: CAIRGSSNQPQHF
v_call: TRBV10-3
j_call: TRBJ1-5

cdr3_aa: CASSGVSGPGAETQYF
v_call: TRBV9
j_call: TRBJ2-5

cdr3_aa: CASSLSLRGRGNPNEKLFF
v_call: TRBV7-2
j_call: TRBJ1-4

cdr3_aa: CASSSDRGNYGYTF
v_call: TRBV6-6
j_call: TRBJ1-2

cdr3_aa: CASSPGSGRQETQYF
v_call: TRBV18
j_call: TRBJ2-5

cdr3_aa: CASSSTGRPYEQYF
v_call: TRBV11-2
j_call: TRBJ2-7

cdr3_aa: CASSPPPGLAGGSFTGELFF
v_call: TRBV6-6
j_call: TRBJ2-2

cdr3_aa: CASSLPGAGANVLTF
v_call: TRBV18
j_call: TRBJ2-6

cdr3_aa: CASSIGGGTDTQYF
v_call: TRBV19
j_call: TRBJ2-3

cdr3_aa: CASSYGGQYEQYF
v_call: TRBV6-2/TRBV6-3
j_call: TRBJ2-7

cdr3_aa: CASRNTAEQYF
v_call: TRBV2
j_call: TRBJ2-7

cdr3_aa: CASSKSALYGYTF
v_call: TRBV19
j_call: TRBJ1-2

cdr3_aa: CASSRWDTGAYEQYF
v_call: TRBV4-1
j_call: TRBJ2-7

cdr3_aa: CASSLQRGDSEKLFF
v_call: TRBV11-2
j_call: TRBJ1-4

cdr3_aa: CASSLSGSSYNEQFF
v_call: TRBV5-4
j_call: TRBJ2-1

cdr3_aa: CASSLSVGNEQFF
v_call: TRBV5-1
j_call: TRBJ2-1

cdr3_aa: CASRTLSSYEQYF
v_call: TRBV6-5
j_call: TRBJ2-7

cdr3_aa: CASSDEYQETQYF
v_call: TRBV25-1
j_call: TRBJ2-5

cdr3_aa: CASSARTLQETQYF
v_call: TRBV19
j_call: TRBJ2-5

cdr3_aa: CASSTPTGATYEQYF
v_call: TRBV2
j_call: TRBJ2-7